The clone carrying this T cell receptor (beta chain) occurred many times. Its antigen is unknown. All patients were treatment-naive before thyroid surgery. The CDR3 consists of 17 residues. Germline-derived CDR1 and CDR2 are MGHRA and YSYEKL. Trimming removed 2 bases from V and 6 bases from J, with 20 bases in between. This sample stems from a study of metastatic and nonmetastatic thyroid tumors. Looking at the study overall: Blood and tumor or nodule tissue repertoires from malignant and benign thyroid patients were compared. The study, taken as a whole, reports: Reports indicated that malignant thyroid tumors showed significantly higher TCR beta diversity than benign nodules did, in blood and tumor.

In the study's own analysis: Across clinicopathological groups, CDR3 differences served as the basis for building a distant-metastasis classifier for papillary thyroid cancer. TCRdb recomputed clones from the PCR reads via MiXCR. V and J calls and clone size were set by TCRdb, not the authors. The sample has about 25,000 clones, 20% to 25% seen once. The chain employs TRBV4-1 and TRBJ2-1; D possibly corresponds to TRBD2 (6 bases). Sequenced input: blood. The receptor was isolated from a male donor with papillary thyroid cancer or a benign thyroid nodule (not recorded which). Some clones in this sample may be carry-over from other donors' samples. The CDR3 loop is CASSQTETAIGGNEQFF. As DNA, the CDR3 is TGCGCCAGCAGCCAAACAGAGACGGCAATCGGGGGCAATGAGCAGTTCTTC.